This T cell receptor beta chain was recorded in a study of neurological immune-mediated disorders. Sequencing runs each generated in excess of 160 million TCR-beta sequences derived from 15-18 subjects. MiXCR was run by TCRdb on the 5' RACE reads, yielding one entry per CDR3 protein. This table holds about 48,000 distinct CDR3 sequences, over 20% found once. The V end lost 7 bases, the J end lost 5 bases, and 9 bases lay between the germline ends. CDR1 KGHDR and CDR2 SFDVKD come from the germline V gene. CDR3 length equals 12 residues. Many counts were recorded for this clonotype. What was sequenced was PBMCs. This TCR was recovered from a woman aged 70-85 years in good health. The V gene is TRBV24-1, the J gene TRBJ2-3; no definite D call. The CDR3 nucleotides read TGTGCCACCAGCACATTAGGAGATACGCAGTATTTT. This codes for CATSTLGDTQYF.